This T cell receptor (beta chain) was sequenced in a study of blood T cells in healthy people across ages. On this clonotype itself: What it binds is not known.

The V gene lost 3 bases and the J gene lost 1 base, with 13 bases spanning the gap. The CDR3 is 16 amino acids. Germline loops: CDR1 MNHEY, CDR2 SMNVEV (reference sequence). Primers used in a second PCR of roughly 6 to 11 cycles were a sample-barcoded 5' primer and a J-beta primer mix. TCRdb re-called the 5' RACE reads through MiXCR, storing one row per CDR3 protein. There are roughly 2 million distinct CDR3 sequences in the sample; around half occur only once, and approximately 2% lies in the top ten. Overall study findings and caveats: Measured against age, TCR beta diversity per million T cells decreased in a roughly linear manner.

This chain connects TRBV27 to TRBJ2-1; no clear D gene. This clonotype was sampled from a middle-aged woman in good health. The sequencing input was blood. CDR3 in DNA: TGTGCCAGCAGTTTCGAGCAGGTATCATCCTACAATGAGCAGTTCTTC. Its translation is CASSFEQVSSYNEQFF.